The source of this TCR beta chain is a study of beta chain features in type 1 diabetes. Broader study findings: TCRB CDR3s were moderately but significantly shorter in Type 1 diabetes patients in all four CD4+ subsets.

The whole isolated RNA underwent reverse transcription, so sequencing captured expressed TCRB transcripts. The repertoire was sequenced with immunoSEQ multiplex PCR; TCRdb's copy has only in-frame clones and lacks some. The sample holds hundreds of thousands of clones; about 11% are singletons and the top ten take around 0.017%. About this clone itself: Its antigen is not identified.

Germline V gene lookup returns CDR1 MRHNA and CDR2 SNTAGT. The CDR3 length is 15 residues. Trimming removed 2 bases from V and 4 bases from J; junction bases left unmatched: 4. This receptor was identified in a man between 25 and 39 years old with type 1 diabetes. V is TRBV6-4 and J is TRBJ2-5, with 10 nucleotides matching TRBD2. Sequencing was done on a sample of naive CD4+ T cells from blood. CDR3 in DNA: TGTGCCAGCAGTGACGGGACTAGCGATTCAGAGACCCAGTACTTC. This gives the protein CASSDGTSDSETQYF.